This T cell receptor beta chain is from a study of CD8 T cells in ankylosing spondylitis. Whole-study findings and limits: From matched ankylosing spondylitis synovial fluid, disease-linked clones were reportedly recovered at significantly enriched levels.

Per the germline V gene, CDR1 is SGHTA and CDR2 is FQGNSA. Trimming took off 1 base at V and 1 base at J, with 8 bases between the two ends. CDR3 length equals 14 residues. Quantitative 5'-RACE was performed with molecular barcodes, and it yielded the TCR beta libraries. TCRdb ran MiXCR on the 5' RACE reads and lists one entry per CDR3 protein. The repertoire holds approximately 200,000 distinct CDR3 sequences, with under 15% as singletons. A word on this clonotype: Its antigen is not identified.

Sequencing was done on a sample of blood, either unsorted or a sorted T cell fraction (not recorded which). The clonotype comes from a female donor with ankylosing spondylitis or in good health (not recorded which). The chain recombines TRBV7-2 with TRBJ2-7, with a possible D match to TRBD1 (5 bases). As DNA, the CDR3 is TGTGCCAGCAGCTTAGATCCAGGGTCCTACGAGCAGTACTTC. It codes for CASSLDPGSYEQYF.